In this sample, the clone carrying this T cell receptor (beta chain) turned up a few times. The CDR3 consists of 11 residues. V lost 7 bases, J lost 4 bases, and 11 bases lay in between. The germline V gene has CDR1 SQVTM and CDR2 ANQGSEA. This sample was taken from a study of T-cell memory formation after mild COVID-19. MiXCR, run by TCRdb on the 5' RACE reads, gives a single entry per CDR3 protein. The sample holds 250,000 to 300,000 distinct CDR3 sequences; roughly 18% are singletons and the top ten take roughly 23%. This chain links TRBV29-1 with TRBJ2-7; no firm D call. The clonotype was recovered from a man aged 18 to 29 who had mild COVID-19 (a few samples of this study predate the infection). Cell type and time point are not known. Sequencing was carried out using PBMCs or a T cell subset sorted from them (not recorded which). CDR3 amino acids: CSAVLLYEQYF. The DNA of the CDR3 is TGCAGCGCAGTTCTGTTGTACGAGCAGTACTTC.